The 14 T cell receptor beta chains below were found in one sample sequenced in a study of PD-L1 blockade in urothelial cancer. Data came from immunoSEQ multiplex PCR; TCRdb stores just in-frame clones and leaves some out. Among 90,000 to 120,000 clones listed, approximately 85% were seen once. The material sequenced was PBMCs, taken around atezolizumab (anti-PD-L1) treatment. These receptors were taken from a man in his fifties or sixties with urothelial cancer.

This rearrangement joins TRBV9 to TRBJ2-3, with 8 nucleotides matching TRBD2. J lost 6 bases, V lost 3 bases, and 6 bases had no gene match. This CDR3 is built from 14 residues. From germline, CDR1 is SGDLS and CDR2 YYNGEE. CDR3 DNA sequence: TGTGCCAGCAGCGGAGGAGCGGGAGAGGATACGCAGTATTTT. Translation: CASSGGAGEDTQYF. The full variable domain, rest sourced from reference TRBV9 and TRBJ2-3, is DSGVTQTPKHLITATGQRVTLRCSPRSGDLSVYWYQQSLDQGLQFLIQYYNGEERAKGNILERFSAQQFPDLHSELNLSSLELGDSALYFCASSGGAGEDTQYFGPGTRLTVL.

The V gene is TRBV5-8, the J gene TRBJ1-5; D uncertain. V lost 4 bases to trimming and J lost 1 base, with 3 bases between them. Germline V gene data show CDR1 as SGHTS and CDR2 as YDEGEE. This CDR3 is 12 amino acids long. The CDR3 DNA reads as TGTGCCAGCAGCGGCAGCAATCAGCCCCAGCATTTT. Protein product: CASSGSNQPQHF.

The chain uses TRBV19 and TRBJ2-5; 11 bases are a match to TRBD1. The CDR3 runs to 16 residues. From germline, CDR1 is LNHDA and CDR2 SQIVND (reference sequence). The V segment lost 5 bases and the J segment 2 bases; nucleotides outside the gene matches: 7. The CDR3, as DNA: TGTGCCAGTAGTGCCCGGGACAGGGGGGGACAAGAGACCCAGTACTTC. The encoded protein is CASSARDRGGQETQYF.

The genes are TRBV6-6 and TRBJ2-2; 7 positions match TRBD1. The trim removed 6 bases at V and 6 bases at J, leaving 13 bases unmatched. This CDR3 has 16 residues. Germline CDR1 MNHNY, CDR2 SVGAGI (reference sequence). This CDR3 is CASRPPGTDSAGELFF. The CDR3 nucleotides read TGTGCCAGCAGACCACCCGGGACAGATTCAGCCGGGGAGCTGTTTTTT.

This chain joins TRBV19 and TRBJ2-7, with 7 positions matching TRBD1. The CDR3 runs to 15 residues. Losses at the gene ends were 3 bases for V and 2 bases for J; bases not matched to a gene: 7. Germline loops: CDR1 LNHDA, CDR2 SQIVND (reference sequence). The CDR3 protein is CASSMGRGYPYEQYF. The CDR3 coding sequence is TGTGCCAGTAGTATGGGCAGGGGGTATCCCTACGAGCAGTACTTC.

The J gene is TRBJ1-1, the V gene TRBV2; TRBD1 might be the D (5 bases). This CDR3 has 14 residues. The germline gives CDR1 SNHLY, CDR2 FYNNEI. Trimming took 2 bases from V and 2 from J, leaving 9 bases between them. As DNA, the CDR3 is TGTGCCAGCAGTGAACAGGGCATAAACACTGAAGCTTTCTTT. Its protein product is CASSEQGINTEAFF. The entire variable domain, with the rest obtained from reference TRBV2 and TRBJ1-1, is as follows: EPEVTQTPSHQVTQMGQEVILRCVPISNHLYFYWYRQILGQKVEFLVSFYNNEISEKSEIFDDQFSVERPDGSNFTLKIRSTKLEDSAMYFCASSEQGINTEAFFGQGTRLTVV.

The chain recombines TRBV5-1 with TRBJ2-1; D is possibly TRBD2 (6 bases). Germline-derived CDR1 and CDR2 are SGHRS and YFSETQ. The V gene lost 4 bases and the J gene lost 10 bases, with 12 bases spanning the gap. CDR3 length: 12 residues. The DNA of the CDR3 is TGCGCCAGCAGCAGCCCTAGCGTCGAGCAGTTCTTC. Translating gives CASSSPSVEQFF.

V gene TRBV10-1 combines with J gene TRBJ2-1; 10 bases map to TRBD2. V shed 7 bases and J 7 bases; nucleotides not matched to a gene: 4. The germline gives CDR1 WNHNN, CDR2 SYGVQD (reference sequence). This CDR3 region has 13 residues. CDR3 nucleotides: TGCGCCAGCATGCCTAGCGGGAGAAATGAGCAGTTCTTC. As protein: CASMPSGRNEQFF.

The sample holds one count of this clone. The DNA of the CDR3 is TGCGCCACCACTAGCGGGGCCCATGATGAGCAGTTCTTC. Its protein product is CATTSGAHDEQFF. The rearrangement joins TRBV4-1 to TRBJ2-1; 10 bases map to TRBD2. In germline, CDR1 is MGHRA, CDR2 YSYEKL. V was clipped by 10 bases and J by 8 bases; unmatched bases: 8. The CDR3 runs 13 residues.

The V and J genes are TRBV29-1 and TRBJ2-7; TRBD1 aligns across 10 bases. Losses at the gene ends were 5 bases for V and 2 bases for J; bases not matched to a gene: 9. The CDR3 is 15 amino acids. Germline loops: CDR1 SQVTM, CDR2 ANQGSEA. CDR3 in DNA: TGCAGCGTTTACATACGGGACAGGGGCCCCTACGAGCAGTACTTC. Protein product: CSVYIRDRGPYEQYF.

The J gene is TRBJ2-7, the V gene TRBV5-1; 8 positions match TRBD2. J was trimmed by 5 bases and V by 3 bases; bases with no gene match: 7. Germline CDR1 is SGHRS and CDR2 is YFSETQ. This CDR3 contains 14 residues. This CDR3 reads CASSSPPGGNEQYF. CDR3 sequence (DNA): TGCGCCAGCAGCTCCCCACCGGGAGGGAACGAGCAGTACTTC. The whole variable domain, remainder taken from reference TRBV5-1 and TRBJ2-7, is KAGVTQTPRYLIKTRGQQVTLSCSPISGHRSVSWYQQTPGQGLQFLFEYFSETQRNKGNFPGRFSGRQFSNSRSEMNVSTLELGDSALYLCASSSPPGGNEQYFGPGTRLTVT.

The gene calls are TRBV6-6 and TRBJ2-2; 8 nucleotides line up with TRBD2. The ends lost 6 bases at V and 3 bases at J; junction bases unmatched: 0. CDR1 is MNHNY, CDR2 SVGAGI, per germline (reference sequence). The CDR3 totals 13 residues. The CDR3 DNA sequence: TGTGCCAGCAGACTAGCGGACACCGGGGAGCTGTTTTTT. Translating it yields CASRLADTGELFF.

This clone was seen just once. This chain connects TRBV5-4 to TRBJ1-2; unclear D gene. V gave up 2 bases and J gave up 8 bases, with 13 bases separating them. The germline gives CDR1 SGHNT, CDR2 YYREEE (reference sequence). The CDR3 is 13 amino acids. The CDR3: CASSFTQVGGYTF. The DNA for the CDR3 is TGTGCCAGCAGCTTTACCCAGGTTGGAGGCTACACCTTC. Variable domain in full (rest from reference TRBV5-4 and TRBJ1-2): ETGVTQSPTHLIKTRGQQVTLRCSSQSGHNTVSWYQQALGQGPQFIFQYYREEENGRGNFPPRFSGLQFPNYSSELNVNALELDDSALYLCASSFTQVGGYTFGSGTRLTVV.

This chain joins TRBV11-2 and TRBJ1-4, with D perhaps matching TRBD1 (5 bases). The CDR3 contains 16 residues. CDR1 is SGHAT, CDR2 FQNNGV, per germline. V was pared by 3 bases and J by 0 bases, with 11 bases between. This CDR3 is CASSLMQTATNEKLFF. The CDR3, as DNA: TGTGCCAGCAGCTTGATGCAGACAGCAACTAATGAAAAACTGTTTTTT. The full variable domain, in which reference TRBV11-2 and TRBJ1-4 provide the parts outside the CDR3, is EAGVAQSPRYKIIEKRQSVAFWCNPISGHATLYWYQQILGQGPKLLIQFQNNGVVDDSQLPKDRFSAERLKGVDSTLKIQPAKLEDSAVYLCASSLMQTATNEKLFFGSGTQLSVL.